The T cell receptor beta chain under discussion was sequenced for a study of cytomegalovirus exposure and HLA in healthy donors. Whole-study context: Clustering assigned 81% of the approximately 400 genotyped donors to the Caucasian-associated ancestry cluster.

The PCR was carried out with 60 Vbeta primers and 13 Jbeta primers. Produced via immunoSEQ multiplex PCR; TCRdb's table is partial and in-frame only. The table includes about 160,000 clones, approximately 78% detected once. Per germline, CDR1 SGHTA and CDR2 FQGTGA. The V end was cut by 0 bases, the J end by 1 base, with 9 bases between. There are 16 residues in the CDR3. Details on this clone: Its specificity is not known.

Study outcomes and limitations: Rarity characterized most TCR sequences, yet some public TCRs appeared in many donors. Cytomegalovirus-associated status was assigned to approximately 160 TCR beta chains. A later look showed TCR association rates differing by HLA locus, highest for DRB1 and lowest for HLA-C.

Material for sequencing was PBMCs. The receptor was derived from a woman under 30 in good health and CMV-seronegative. The chain has TRBV7-3 and TRBJ2-2; D may be TRBD1 (5 bases). CDR3 loop: CASSLTLGQNTGELFF. CDR3 nucleotide sequence: TGTGCCAGCAGCTTAACCCTTGGACAGAACACCGGGGAGCTGTTTTTT.